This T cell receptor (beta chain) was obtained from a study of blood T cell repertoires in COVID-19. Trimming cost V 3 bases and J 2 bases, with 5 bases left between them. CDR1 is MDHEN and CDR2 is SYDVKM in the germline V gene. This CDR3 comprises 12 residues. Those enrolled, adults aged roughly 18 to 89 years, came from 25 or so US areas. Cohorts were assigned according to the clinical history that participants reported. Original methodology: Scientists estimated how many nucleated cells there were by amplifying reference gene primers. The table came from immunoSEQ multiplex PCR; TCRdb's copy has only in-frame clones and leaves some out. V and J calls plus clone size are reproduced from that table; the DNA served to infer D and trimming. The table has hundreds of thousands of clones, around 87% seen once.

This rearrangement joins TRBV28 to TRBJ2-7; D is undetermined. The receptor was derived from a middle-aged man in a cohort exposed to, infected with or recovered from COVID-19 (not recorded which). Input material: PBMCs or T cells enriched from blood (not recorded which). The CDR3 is CASSFRAYEQYF. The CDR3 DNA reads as TGTGCCAGCAGTTTCCGAGCCTACGAGCAGTACTTC.